This TCR beta chain was identified during a study of CD8 T cells in Susac syndrome. General study results and limits: Peak Susac CD8+ clonal expansion was seen in TEMRA cells and active patients.

RNA in amounts of 0.5 to 1 ug was reverse transcribed with random hexamers. Amplification of TCR beta CDR3 used immunoSEQ multiplex PCR across 54 Vbeta and 13 Jbeta. TCRdb itself ran the immunoSEQ multiplex PCR reads through MiXCR, one entry per CDR3 protein. In the table there are around 150,000 distinct CDR3 sequences, 95% of which are singletons. Per the germline V gene, CDR1 is DFQATT and CDR2 is SNEGSKA (reference sequence). This CDR3 region has 13 residues. A note on this clonotype: Antigen unknown.

The receptor was isolated from a human donor with Susac syndrome. This rearrangement joins TRBV20-1 to TRBJ2-1, with TRBD2 identical over 8 bases. Sequencing was done on a sample of CD8+ T cells from PBMCs. The CDR3 loop is CRAGTGGYNEQFF. The CDR3 DNA is TGCAGGGCCGGAACGGGGGGGTACAATGAGCAGTTCTTC.